This TCR beta chain emerged from a study of T cell responses to AZD1222 COVID-19 vaccine. Points from the study as a whole: CD4 TCRs associated with vaccination spanned spike, dominating at 160-218 and 743-854. A reported finding is that nearly half of spike-specific TCRs target unmutated variant regions.

Turning to this clone: What it recognizes is unknown.

Germline V gene sequence: CDR1 SGHDT, CDR2 YYEEEE. The CDR3 covers 15 residues. Trimming cost V 1 base and J 3 bases; bases outside gene matches: 5. Data came from immunoSEQ multiplex PCR; TCRdb stores just in-frame clones and leaves some out. The data contain fewer than 200,000 clones, around 89% of them seen just once; the ten biggest clones take up 5% to 7.5%. This material consisted of peripheral blood, taken on day 0 of AZD1222 vaccination. The sequence came from an adult in good health. The chain joins TRBV5-6 to TRBJ2-7; 9 positions agree with TRBD1. The DNA for the CDR3 is TGTGCCAGCAGCTTGCGGCGGACAGGGGTCTACGAGCAGTACTTC. It encodes CASSLRRTGVYEQYF.